The entry that follows covers one T cell receptor (beta chain) sequence. This CDR3 region has 13 residues. CDR1 and CDR2 from the germline V gene are KGHSH and LQKENI. Trimming removed 3 bases from V and 5 bases from J, with 10 bases in between. PCR used 60 Vbeta primers and 13 Jbeta primers. TCRdb's copy holds only in-frame clones and misses some; the assay was immunoSEQ multiplex PCR. The data contain over 120,000 clones, approximately 74% of them singletons. This specimen belongs to a study of cytomegalovirus exposure and HLA in healthy donors. Study information: Among the approximately 380 donors who were genotyped, about 79% fell in the genetic ancestry cluster that is associated with self-reported Caucasian donors.

This sequence originates from a man between 18 and 35 years old in good health and CMV-seropositive. Sequencing was carried out using PBMCs. The J gene is TRBJ1-2, the V gene TRBV18, with D maybe TRBD1 (5 bases). CDR3 amino acids: CASSPGRLYGYTF. The CDR3 DNA sequence: TGTGCCAGCTCACCGGGGCGGCTGTATGGCTACACCTTC.